This T cell receptor (beta chain) is from a study of blood T cell repertoires in COVID-19. Clones were sequenced by immunoSEQ multiplex PCR, and TCRdb holds only the in-frame ones, with some missing. The sample consists of about 220,000 clones, around 80% of them appearing once. CDR1 and CDR2 (germline): MDHEN, SYDVKM. V lost 6 bases to trimming and J lost 3 bases; unmatched junction nucleotides: 5. The CDR3 is made up of 14 amino acids. This clonotype was sampled from a man in his forties who had recovered from COVID-19. This chain links TRBV28 with TRBJ2-3; 8 bases fit TRBD2. The source material was PBMCs or T cells enriched from blood (not recorded which). CDR3 sequence (DNA): TGTGCCAGCAGGGCGGGGGGCCTGACAGATACGCAGTATTTT. As protein: CASRAGGLTDTQYF.